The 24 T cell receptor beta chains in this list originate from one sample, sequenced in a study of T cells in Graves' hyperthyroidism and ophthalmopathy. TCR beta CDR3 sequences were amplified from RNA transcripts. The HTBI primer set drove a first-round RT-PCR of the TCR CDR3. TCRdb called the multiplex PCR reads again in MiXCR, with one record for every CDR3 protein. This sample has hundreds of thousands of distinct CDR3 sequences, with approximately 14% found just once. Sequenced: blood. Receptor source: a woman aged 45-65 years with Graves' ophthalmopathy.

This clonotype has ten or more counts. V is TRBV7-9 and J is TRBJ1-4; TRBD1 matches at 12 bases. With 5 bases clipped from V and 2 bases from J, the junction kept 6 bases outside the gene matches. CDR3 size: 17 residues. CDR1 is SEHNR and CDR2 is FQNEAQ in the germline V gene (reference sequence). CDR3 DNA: TGTGCCAGCAGCCCCGGGACAGGGGGCATCACTAATGAAAAACTGTTTTTT. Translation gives CASSPGTGGITNEKLFF.

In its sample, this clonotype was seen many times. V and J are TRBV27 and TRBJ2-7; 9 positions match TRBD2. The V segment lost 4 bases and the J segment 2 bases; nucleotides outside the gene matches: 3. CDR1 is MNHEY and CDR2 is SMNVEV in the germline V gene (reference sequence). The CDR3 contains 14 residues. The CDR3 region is CASSWSSGTYEQYF. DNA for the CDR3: TGTGCCAGCAGTTGGTCTAGCGGGACCTACGAGCAGTACTTC.

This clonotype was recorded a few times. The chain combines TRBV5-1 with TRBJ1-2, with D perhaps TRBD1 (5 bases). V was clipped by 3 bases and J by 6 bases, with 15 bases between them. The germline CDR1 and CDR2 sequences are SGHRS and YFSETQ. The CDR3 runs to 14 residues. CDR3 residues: CASSSPEGLDGYTF. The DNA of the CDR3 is TGCGCCAGCAGCTCCCCGGAGGGACTGGATGGCTACACCTTC.

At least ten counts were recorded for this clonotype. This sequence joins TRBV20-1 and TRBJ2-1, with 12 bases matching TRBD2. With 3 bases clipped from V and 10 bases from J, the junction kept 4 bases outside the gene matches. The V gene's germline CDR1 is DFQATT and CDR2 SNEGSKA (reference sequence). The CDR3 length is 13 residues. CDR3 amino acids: CSASLAGGLEQFF. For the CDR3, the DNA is TGCAGTGCTAGTCTAGCGGGAGGGTTGGAGCAGTTCTTC.

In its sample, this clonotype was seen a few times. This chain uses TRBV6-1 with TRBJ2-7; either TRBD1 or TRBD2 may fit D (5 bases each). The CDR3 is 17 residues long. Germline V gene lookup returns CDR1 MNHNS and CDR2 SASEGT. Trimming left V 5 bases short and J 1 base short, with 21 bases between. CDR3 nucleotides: TGTGCCAGCAGTCGGGACCGGGGAACCATAGATTCCTACGAGCAGTACTTC. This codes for CASSRDRGTIDSYEQYF.

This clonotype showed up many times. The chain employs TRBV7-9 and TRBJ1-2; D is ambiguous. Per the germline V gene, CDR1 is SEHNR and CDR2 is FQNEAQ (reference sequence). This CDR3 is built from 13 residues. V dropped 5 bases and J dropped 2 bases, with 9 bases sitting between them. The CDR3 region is CASSPQINYGYTF. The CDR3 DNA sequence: TGTGCCAGCAGCCCACAGATAAACTATGGCTACACCTTC.

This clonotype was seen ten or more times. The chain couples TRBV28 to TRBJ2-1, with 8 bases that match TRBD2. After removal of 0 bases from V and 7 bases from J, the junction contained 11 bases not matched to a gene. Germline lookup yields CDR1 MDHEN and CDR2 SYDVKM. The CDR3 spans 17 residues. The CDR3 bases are TGTGCCAGCAGTTTATGGGGGTTGGTAGCGGGAATTAATGAGCAGTTCTTC. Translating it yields CASSLWGLVAGINEQFF. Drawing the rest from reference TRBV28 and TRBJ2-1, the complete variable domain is DVKVTQSSRYLVKRTGEKVFLECVQDMDHENMFWYRQDPGLGLRLIYFSYDVKMKEKGDIPEGYSVSREKKERFSLILESASTNQTSMYLCASSLWGLVAGINEQFFGPGTRLTVL.

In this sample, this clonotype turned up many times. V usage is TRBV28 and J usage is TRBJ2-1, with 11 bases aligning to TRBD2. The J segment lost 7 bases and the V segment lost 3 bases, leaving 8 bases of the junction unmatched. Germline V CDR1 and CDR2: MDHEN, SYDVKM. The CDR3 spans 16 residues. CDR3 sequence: CASSFLLAGGFNEQFF. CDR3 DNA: TGTGCCAGCAGTTTTTTGCTAGCGGGAGGCTTTAATGAGCAGTTCTTC.

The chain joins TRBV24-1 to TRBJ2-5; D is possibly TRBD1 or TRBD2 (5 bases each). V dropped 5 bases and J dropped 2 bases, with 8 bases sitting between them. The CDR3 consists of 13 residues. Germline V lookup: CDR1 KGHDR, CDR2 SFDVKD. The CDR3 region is CATSAGGQETQYF. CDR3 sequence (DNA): TGTGCCACCAGTGCTGGGGGACAAGAGACCCAGTACTTC.

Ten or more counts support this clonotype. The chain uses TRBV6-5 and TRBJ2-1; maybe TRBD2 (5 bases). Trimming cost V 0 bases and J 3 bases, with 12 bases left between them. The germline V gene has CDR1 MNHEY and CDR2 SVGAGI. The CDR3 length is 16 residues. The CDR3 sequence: CASSYSAGVLYNEQFF. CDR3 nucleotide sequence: TGTGCCAGCAGTTACTCCGCCGGGGTGCTCTACAATGAGCAGTTCTTC.

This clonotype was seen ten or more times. Here the CDR3 DNA reads TGTGCCTGGGCTCTAGGGGGAAACATGAACACTGAAGCTTTCTTT. It yields the protein CAWALGGNMNTEAFF. The chain couples TRBV30 to TRBJ1-1; tentative D call: TRBD1 (6 bases). Germline CDR1 reads GTSNPN; CDR2 reads SVGIG (reference sequence). The CDR3 extends over 15 amino acids. The V and J ends lost 5 bases and 0 bases respectively, with 16 bases between them.

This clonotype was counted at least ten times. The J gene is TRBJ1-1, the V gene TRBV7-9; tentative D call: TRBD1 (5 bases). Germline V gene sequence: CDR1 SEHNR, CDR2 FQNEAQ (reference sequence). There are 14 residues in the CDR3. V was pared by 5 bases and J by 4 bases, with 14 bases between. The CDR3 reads CASSPSRGGTEAFF. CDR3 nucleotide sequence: TGTGCCAGCAGCCCATCCCGCGGGGGCACTGAAGCTTTCTTT.

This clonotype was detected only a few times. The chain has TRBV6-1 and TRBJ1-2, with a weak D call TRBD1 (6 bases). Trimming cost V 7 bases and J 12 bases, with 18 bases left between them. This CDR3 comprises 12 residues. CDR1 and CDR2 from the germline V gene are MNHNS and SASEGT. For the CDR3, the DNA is TGTGCCAGCACGAACCCAGCGGGGGGCCACACCTTC. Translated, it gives CASTNPAGGHTF.

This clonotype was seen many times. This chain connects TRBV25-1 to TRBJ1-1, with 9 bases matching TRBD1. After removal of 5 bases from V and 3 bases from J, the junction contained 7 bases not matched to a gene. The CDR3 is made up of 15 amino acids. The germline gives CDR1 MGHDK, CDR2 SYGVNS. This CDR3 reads CASSSIDRGYTEAFF. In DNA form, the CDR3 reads TGTGCCAGCAGTTCAATCGACAGGGGGTACACTGAAGCTTTCTTT. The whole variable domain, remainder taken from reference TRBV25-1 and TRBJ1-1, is EADIYQTPRYLVIGTGKKITLECSQTMGHDKMYWYQQDPGMELHLIHYSYGVNSTEKGDLSSESTVSRIRTEHFPLTLESARPSHTSQYLCASSSIDRGYTEAFFGQGTRLTVV.

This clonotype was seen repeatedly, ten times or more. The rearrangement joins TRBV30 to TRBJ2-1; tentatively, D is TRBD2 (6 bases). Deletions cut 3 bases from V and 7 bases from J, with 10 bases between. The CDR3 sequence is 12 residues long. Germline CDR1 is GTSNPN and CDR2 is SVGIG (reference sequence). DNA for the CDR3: TGTGCCTGGAGGGGGGACTTTAATGAGCAGTTCTTC. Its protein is CAWRGDFNEQFF.

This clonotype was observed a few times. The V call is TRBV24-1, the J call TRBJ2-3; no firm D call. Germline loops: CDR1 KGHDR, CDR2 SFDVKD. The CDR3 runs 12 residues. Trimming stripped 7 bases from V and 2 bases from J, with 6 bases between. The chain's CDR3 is CATSQTTDTQYF. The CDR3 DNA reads TGTGCCACCAGCCAGACCACAGATACGCAGTATTTT.

In DNA form, the CDR3 reads TGCGCCAGCAGCCAAGCCGCGGCTAGCGGGAGATTAAACACAGATACGCAGTATTTT. Translation gives CASSQAAASGRLNTDTQYF. The gene calls are TRBV4-3 and TRBJ2-3, with 10 bases matching TRBD2. The V and J ends lost 1 base and 2 bases, in that order; junction bases with no gene match: 12. The CDR3 sequence is 19 residues long. Germline V lookup: CDR1 LGHNA, CDR2 YSLEER.

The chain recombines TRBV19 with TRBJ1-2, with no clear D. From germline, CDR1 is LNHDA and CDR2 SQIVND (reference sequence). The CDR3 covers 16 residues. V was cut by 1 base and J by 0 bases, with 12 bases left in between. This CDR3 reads CASSIVSGSANYGYTF. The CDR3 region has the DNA TGTGCCAGTAGTATAGTATCCGGATCAGCTAACTATGGCTACACCTTC.

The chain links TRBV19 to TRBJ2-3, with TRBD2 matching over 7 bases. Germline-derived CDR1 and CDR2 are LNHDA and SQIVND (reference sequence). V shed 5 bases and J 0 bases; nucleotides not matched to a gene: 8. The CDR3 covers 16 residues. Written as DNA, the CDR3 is TGTGCCAGTAGTGCTAGCGGCAGTGCTAGCACAGATACGCAGTATTTT. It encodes CASSASGSASTDTQYF.

The CDR3, as DNA: TGTGCCAGCAGCTCCATCCGAGACAGGACCTACGAGCAGTACTTC. Its translation: CASSSIRDRTYEQYF. The chain uses TRBV7-9 and TRBJ2-7; a weak D match, TRBD1 (6 bases). CDR1 and CDR2 (germline): SEHNR, FQNEAQ (reference sequence). V lost 4 bases, J lost 2 bases, and 15 bases lay in between. The CDR3 is made up of 15 amino acids.

This CDR3 reads CASSLLDNGETQYF. CDR3 nucleotide sequence: TGCGCCAGCAGCTTGTTGGACAACGGAGAGACCCAGTACTTC. This chain links TRBV5-1 with TRBJ2-5, with a possible D match to TRBD1 (5 bases). V lost 1 base to trimming and J lost 4 bases, with 11 bases between them. The CDR3 has 14 amino acids. Germline assignment: CDR1 SGHRS and CDR2 YFSETQ.

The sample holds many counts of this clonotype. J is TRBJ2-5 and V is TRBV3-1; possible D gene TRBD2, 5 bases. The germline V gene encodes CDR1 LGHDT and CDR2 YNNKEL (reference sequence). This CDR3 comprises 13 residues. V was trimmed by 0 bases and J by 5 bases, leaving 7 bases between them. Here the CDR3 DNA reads TGTGCCAGCAGCCAAGAACGGGGTGAGACCCAGTACTTC. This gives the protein CASSQERGETQYF.

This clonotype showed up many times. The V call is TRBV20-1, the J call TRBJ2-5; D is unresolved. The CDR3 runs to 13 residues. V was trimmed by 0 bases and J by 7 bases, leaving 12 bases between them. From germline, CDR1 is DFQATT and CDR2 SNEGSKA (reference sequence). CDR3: CSARDLRSGTQYF. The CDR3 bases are TGCAGTGCTAGAGATCTCAGGTCAGGGACCCAGTACTTC.

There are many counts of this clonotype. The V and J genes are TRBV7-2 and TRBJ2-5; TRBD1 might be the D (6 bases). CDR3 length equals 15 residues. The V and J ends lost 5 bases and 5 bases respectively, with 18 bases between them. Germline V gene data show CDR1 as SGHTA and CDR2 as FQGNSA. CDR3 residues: CASSKTGSRDETQYF. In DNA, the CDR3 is TGTGCCAGCAGCAAAACAGGGTCTAGAGATGAGACCCAGTACTTC.